These 11 T cell receptor beta chains were all obtained from the same sample, sequenced in a study of T cell changes during pregnancy in multiple sclerosis. Libraries were prepared by immunoSEQ multiplex PCR; TCRdb keeps only in-frame clonotypes and omits some of them. Among some 70,000 clones listed, roughly 92% were seen once. This specimen consisted of CD8+ T cells from peripheral blood mononuclear cells, obtained in the third trimester of pregnancy. Receptors were obtained from a female donor in good health, enrolled as a control in a pregnancy study.

V is TRBV5-1 and J is TRBJ2-5; TRBD1 aligns across 7 bases. There are 14 residues in the CDR3. The V segment lost 4 bases and the J segment 2 bases; nucleotides outside the gene matches: 5. Germline V gene data show CDR1 as SGHRS and CDR2 as YFSETQ. CDR3 residues: CASSVMGQQETQYF. CDR3 nucleotide sequence: TGCGCCAGCAGCGTAATGGGACAGCAAGAGACCCAGTACTTC.

The chain joins TRBV6-4 to TRBJ1-2, with TRBD1 as a possible D gene (6 bases). The CDR3 has 14 residues. Per the germline V gene, CDR1 is MRHNA and CDR2 is SNTAGT. The V and J ends lost 3 bases and 8 bases respectively, with 16 bases between them. CDR3 DNA sequence: TGTGCCAGCAGTGAAATCCCGGGGGGCGGCGGCTACACCTTC. This gives the protein CASSEIPGGGGYTF.

This chain connects TRBV5-1 to TRBJ2-1, with a weak D call TRBD2 (6 bases). Deletions cut 4 bases from V and 4 bases from J, with 18 bases between. CDR3 length: 16 amino acids. Germline CDR1 SGHRS, CDR2 YFSETQ. CDR3 amino acids: CASSPEGVGGYNEQFF. The CDR3 DNA is TGCGCCAGCAGCCCGGAGGGTGTCGGGGGATACAATGAGCAGTTCTTC.

V is TRBV5-6 and J is TRBJ1-5; TRBD1 matches at 12 bases. From germline, CDR1 is SGHDT and CDR2 YYEEEE. This CDR3 spans 19 amino acids. The V segment lost 0 bases and the J segment 0 bases; nucleotides outside the gene matches: 7. The CDR3 DNA sequence: TGTGCCAGCAGCTTGGGTGGGACAGGGGGCGCAGGTAGCAATCAGCCCCAGCATTTT. It encodes CASSLGGTGGAGSNQPQHF.

This chain connects TRBV4-3 to TRBJ2-1; 8 bases fit TRBD1. This CDR3 comprises 15 residues. The V and J ends lost 4 bases and 5 bases, in that order; junction bases with no gene match: 7. CDR1 is LGHNA and CDR2 is YSLEER in the germline V gene. The CDR3 DNA reads TGCGCCAGCAGCCCCCGACAGGGGAACCACAATGAGCAGTTCTTC. It encodes CASSPRQGNHNEQFF.

The chain has TRBV27 and TRBJ2-2; D possibly corresponds to TRBD1 (6 bases). Germline CDR1 is MNHEY and CDR2 is SMNVEV (reference sequence). The ends were cut back, 8 bases at V and 3 bases at J, with 19 bases in the middle. The CDR3 spans 16 residues. CDR3: CASGTRPTRDTGELFF. CDR3 bases: TGTGCCAGCGGGACAAGGCCCACCCGGGACACCGGGGAGCTGTTTTTT.

The rearrangement uses TRBV30 and TRBJ2-1, with D tentatively TRBD2 (7 bases). CDR3 length: 14 residues. The germline V gene encodes CDR1 GTSNPN and CDR2 SVGIG (reference sequence). Trimming stripped 0 bases from V and 6 bases from J, with 12 bases between. CDR3 in amino acids: CAWSVGAGANEQFF. The CDR3 nucleotides are TGTGCCTGGAGTGTAGGGGCGGGGGCCAATGAGCAGTTCTTC.

The chain combines TRBV27 with TRBJ1-6; D remains unclear. Germline loops: CDR1 MNHEY, CDR2 SMNVEV (reference sequence). This CDR3 spans 14 amino acids. Between the trimmed V and J ends, which lost 6 bases and 9 bases, there was a span of 15 bases. CDR3 region: CASSLSRLVSPLHF. DNA of the CDR3: TGTGCCAGCAGCCTGTCCAGGTTGGTTTCACCCCTCCACTTT.

The J gene is TRBJ2-7, the V gene TRBV9; TRBD2 matches 8 bases. The germline V gene encodes CDR1 SGDLS and CDR2 YYNGEE. The V gene end was trimmed by 0 bases and the J gene end by 0 bases; junction bases not matched to a gene: 2. The CDR3 consists of 15 residues. CDR3 DNA: TGTGCCAGCAGCGTAGCGGGGACTAGCTCCTACGAGCAGTACTTC. Amino acid sequence: CASSVAGTSSYEQYF. Using reference TRBV9 and TRBJ2-7 for the parts outside the CDR3, the full variable domain is DSGVTQTPKHLITATGQRVTLRCSPRSGDLSVYWYQQSLDQGLQFLIQYYNGEERAKGNILERFSAQQFPDLHSELNLSSLELGDSALYFCASSVAGTSSYEQYFGPGTRLTVT.

The J gene is TRBJ2-3, the V gene TRBV7-2, with D possibly TRBD2 on 5 matching bases. Germline assignment: CDR1 SGHTA and CDR2 FQGNSA. This CDR3 spans 15 amino acids. V lost 4 bases and J lost 2, with 13 bases in between. CDR3 coding DNA: TGTGCCAGCAGCTCGGGATGGTTTTCCACAGATACGCAGTATTTT. Amino acid sequence: CASSSGWFSTDTQYF.

The chain recombines TRBV5-4 with TRBJ1-2; D unresolved. CDR1 and CDR2 (germline): SGHNT, YYREEE (reference sequence). Trimming took off 2 bases at V and 6 bases at J, with 11 bases between the two ends. The CDR3 runs 13 residues. CDR3 DNA: TGTGCCAGCAGCTTCGGACGAGCGGATGGCTACACCTTC. This codes for CASSFGRADGYTF.